This T cell receptor beta chain came from a study of T-cell memory formation after mild COVID-19. This clonotype was counted at least ten times. TCRdb processed the 5' RACE reads anew with MiXCR; each CDR3 protein has one entry. Here the sample spans some 350,000 distinct CDR3 sequences, 10% to 15% being singletons. Sequenced material: PBMCs or a T cell subset sorted from them (not recorded which). This TCR derives from a man between 18 and 29 years old who had mild COVID-19 (a few samples of this study predate the infection). Cell type and time point are not known.

CDR3 sequence: CATSSHRDTAYEQYF. DNA of the CDR3: TGTGCCACCAGCAGCCACCGGGACACTGCCTACGAGCAGTACTTC. The chain recombines TRBV15 with TRBJ2-7; a possible D gene is TRBD1 (6 bases). The CDR3 consists of 15 residues. The germline V and J ends were trimmed by 3 bases and 2 bases, with 14 bases remaining between them. The germline V gene encodes CDR1 LNHNV and CDR2 YYDKDF (reference sequence).